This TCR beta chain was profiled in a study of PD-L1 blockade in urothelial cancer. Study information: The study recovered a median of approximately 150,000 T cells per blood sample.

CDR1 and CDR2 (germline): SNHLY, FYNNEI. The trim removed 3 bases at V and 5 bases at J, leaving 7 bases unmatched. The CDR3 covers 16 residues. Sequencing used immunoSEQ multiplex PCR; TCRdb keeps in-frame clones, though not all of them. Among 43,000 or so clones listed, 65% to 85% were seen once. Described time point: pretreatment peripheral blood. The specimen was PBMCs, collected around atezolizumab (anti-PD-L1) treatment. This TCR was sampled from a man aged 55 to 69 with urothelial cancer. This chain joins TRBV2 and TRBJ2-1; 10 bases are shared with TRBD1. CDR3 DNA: TGTGCCAGCAGTGAGAGACAGGGGGCATTCGACAATGAGCAGTTCTTC. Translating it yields CASSERQGAFDNEQFF.